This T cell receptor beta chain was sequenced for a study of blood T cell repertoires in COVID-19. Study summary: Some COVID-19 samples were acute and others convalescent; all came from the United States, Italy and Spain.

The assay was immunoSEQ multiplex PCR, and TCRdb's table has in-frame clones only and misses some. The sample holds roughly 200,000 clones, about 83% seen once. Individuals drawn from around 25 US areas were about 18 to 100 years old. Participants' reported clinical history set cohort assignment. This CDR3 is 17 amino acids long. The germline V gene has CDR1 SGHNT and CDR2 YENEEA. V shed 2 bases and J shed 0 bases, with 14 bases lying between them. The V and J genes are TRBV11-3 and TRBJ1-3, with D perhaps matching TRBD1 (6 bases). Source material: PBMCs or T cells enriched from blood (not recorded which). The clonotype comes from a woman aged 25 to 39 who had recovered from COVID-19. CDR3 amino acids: CASSLPDDRFSGNTIYF. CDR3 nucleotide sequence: TGTGCCAGCAGCTTACCGGATGACAGGTTCTCTGGAAACACCATATATTTT.